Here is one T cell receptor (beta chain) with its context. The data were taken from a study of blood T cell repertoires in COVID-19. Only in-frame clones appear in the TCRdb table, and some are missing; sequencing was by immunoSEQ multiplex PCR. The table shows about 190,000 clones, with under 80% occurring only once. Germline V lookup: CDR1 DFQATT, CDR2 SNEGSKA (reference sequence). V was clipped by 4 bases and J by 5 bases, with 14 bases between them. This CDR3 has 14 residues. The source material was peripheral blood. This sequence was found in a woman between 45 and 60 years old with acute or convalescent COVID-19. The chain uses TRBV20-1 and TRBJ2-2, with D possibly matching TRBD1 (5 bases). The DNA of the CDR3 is TGCAGTGCTATTGATAGGGGAAGGACCGGGGAGCTGTTTTTT. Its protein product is CSAIDRGRTGELFF.